This T cell receptor beta chain was observed in a study of blood T cell repertoires in COVID-19. The data were produced by immunoSEQ multiplex PCR, yet TCRdb's version contains in-frame clones alone and is incomplete. The sample consists of roughly 250,000 clones, more than 70% of them appearing once. CDR3 size: 14 residues. V was clipped by 0 bases and J by 3 bases, with 6 bases between them. CDR1 is SGHTS and CDR2 is YDEGEE in the germline V gene. The chain links TRBV5-8 to TRBJ1-4; D remains ambiguous. Sequencing was carried out using peripheral blood. The clonotype was recovered from a middle-aged man with active or convalescent COVID-19. CDR3 in DNA: TGTGCCAGCAGCTTGGGACTGTCTAATGAAAAACTGTTTTTT. The encoded protein is CASSLGLSNEKLFF.